This T cell receptor (beta chain) originates from a study of post-analysis software for immune sequencing data. Looking at the study overall: Relapsing-remitting, secondary progressive and progressive-relapsing courses of multiple sclerosis were included.

Findings and caveats of the study: A handful of TRBV segments were more frequent in patients than controls; TRBV5-6, TRBV5-1 and TRBV20-1 belonged to this group. Samples sharing a preparation batch grouped tightly together when assessed by F measure. Multiple sclerosis patients showed significantly lower normalized Chao1 diversity than controls did.

The CDR3 runs 13 residues. The ends were cut back, 5 bases at V and 3 bases at J, with 10 bases in the middle. Researchers reported that TCR beta cDNA libraries carried unique molecular identifiers. Once about 0.9 to 11 million T cells were used, a few hundred thousand cDNA molecules resulted. One entry per CDR3 protein, called by TCRdb with MiXCR from the PCR reads. The sample shows approximately 570,000 distinct CDR3 sequences, 44% of them seen only once. About this clonotype: Antigen specificity is unknown.

The V and J genes are TRBV12-3 or TRBV12-4 and TRBJ1-2; D possibly corresponds to TRBD1 (6 bases). Sample: blood. This clonotype was obtained from a girl aged 5-17 years with multiple sclerosis. CDR3 coding DNA: TGTGCCAGCAGTCACGGGGGCCACTATGGCTACACCTTC. It translates to CASSHGGHYGYTF.